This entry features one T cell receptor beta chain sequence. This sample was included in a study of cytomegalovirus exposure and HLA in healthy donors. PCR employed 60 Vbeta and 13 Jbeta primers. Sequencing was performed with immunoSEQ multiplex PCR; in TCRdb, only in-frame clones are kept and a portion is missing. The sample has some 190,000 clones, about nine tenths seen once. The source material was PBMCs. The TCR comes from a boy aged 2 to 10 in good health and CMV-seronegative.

The CDR3 region has the DNA TGCGCCAGCATCCTCCTGGTCCCCGGGACTAGCGGGAGTGGGCGGTGGAATGAGCAGTTCTTC. Translation gives CASILLVPGTSGSGRWNEQFF. V gene TRBV5-1 combines with J gene TRBJ2-1, with 14 bases that match TRBD2. Germline V gene lookup returns CDR1 SGHRS and CDR2 YFSETQ. The CDR3 extends over 21 amino acids. The ends lost 6 bases at V and 7 bases at J; junction bases unmatched: 24. The full variable domain, its missing parts supplied by reference TRBV5-1 and TRBJ2-1, is KAGVTQTPRYLIKTRGQQVTLSCSPISGHRSVSWYQQTPGQGLQFLFEYFSETQRNKGNFPGRFSGRQFSNSRSEMNVSTLELGDSALYLCASILLVPGTSGSGRWNEQFFGPGTRLTVL.